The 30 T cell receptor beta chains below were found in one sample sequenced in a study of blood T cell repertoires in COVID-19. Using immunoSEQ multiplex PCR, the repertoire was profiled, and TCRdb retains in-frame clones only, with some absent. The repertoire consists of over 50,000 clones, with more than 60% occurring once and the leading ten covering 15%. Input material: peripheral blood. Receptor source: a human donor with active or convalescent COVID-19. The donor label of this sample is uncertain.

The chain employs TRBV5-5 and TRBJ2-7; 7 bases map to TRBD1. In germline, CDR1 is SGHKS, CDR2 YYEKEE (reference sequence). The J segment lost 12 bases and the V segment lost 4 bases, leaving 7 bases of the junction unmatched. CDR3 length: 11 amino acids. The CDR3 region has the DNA TGTGCCAGCAGCCAAGGACAGGTTTCGTACTTC. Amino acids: CASSQGQVSYF.

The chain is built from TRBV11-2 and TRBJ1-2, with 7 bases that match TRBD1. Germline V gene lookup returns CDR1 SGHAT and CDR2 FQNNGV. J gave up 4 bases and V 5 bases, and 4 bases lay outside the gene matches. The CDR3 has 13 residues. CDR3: CASSLTGFYGYTF. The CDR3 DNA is TGTGCCAGCAGCCTGACAGGGTTCTATGGCTACACCTTC.

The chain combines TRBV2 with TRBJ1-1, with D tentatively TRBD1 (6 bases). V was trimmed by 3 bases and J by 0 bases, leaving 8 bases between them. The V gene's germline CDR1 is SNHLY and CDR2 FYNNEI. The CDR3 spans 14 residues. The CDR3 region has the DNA TGTGCCAGCAGTGAGGACAGAATGAACACTGAAGCTTTCTTT. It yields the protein CASSEDRMNTEAFF.

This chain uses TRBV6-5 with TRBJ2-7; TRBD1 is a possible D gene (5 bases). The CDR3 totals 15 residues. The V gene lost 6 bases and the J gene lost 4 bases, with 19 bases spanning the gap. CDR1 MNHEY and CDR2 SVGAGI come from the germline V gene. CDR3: CASRRTGPPTYEQYF. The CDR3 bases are TGTGCCAGCAGACGTACAGGCCCCCCTACGTACGAGCAGTACTTC.

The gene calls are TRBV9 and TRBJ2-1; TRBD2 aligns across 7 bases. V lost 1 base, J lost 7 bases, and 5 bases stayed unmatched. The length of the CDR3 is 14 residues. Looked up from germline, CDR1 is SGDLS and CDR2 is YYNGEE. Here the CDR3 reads CASSVSGNGNEQFF. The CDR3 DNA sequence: TGTGCCAGCAGCGTAAGCGGGAATGGGAATGAGCAGTTCTTC.

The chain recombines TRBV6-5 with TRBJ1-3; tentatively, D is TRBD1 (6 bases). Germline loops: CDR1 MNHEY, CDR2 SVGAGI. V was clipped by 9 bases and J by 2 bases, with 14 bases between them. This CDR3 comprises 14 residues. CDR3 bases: TGTGCCAGGACGCAGGGGTTTCCTGGAAACACCATATATTTT. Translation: CARTQGFPGNTIYF.

The CDR3 sequence is CASSLIGGDYGYTF. DNA for the CDR3: TGTGCCAGCAGCTTGATTGGGGGGGACTATGGCTACACCTTC. The chain joins TRBV7-9 to TRBJ1-2; D is possibly TRBD1 (5 bases). This CDR3 spans 14 amino acids. Germline V CDR1 and CDR2: SEHNR, FQNEAQ (reference sequence). Trimming cost V 3 bases and J 3 bases, with 11 bases left between them.

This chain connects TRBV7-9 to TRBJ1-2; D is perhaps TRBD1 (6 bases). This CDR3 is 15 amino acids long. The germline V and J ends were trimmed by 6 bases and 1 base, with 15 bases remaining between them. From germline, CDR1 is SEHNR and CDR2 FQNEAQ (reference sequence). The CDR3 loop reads CASRPEQGVNYGYTF. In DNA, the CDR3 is TGTGCCAGCAGACCCGAACAGGGAGTTAACTATGGCTACACCTTC.

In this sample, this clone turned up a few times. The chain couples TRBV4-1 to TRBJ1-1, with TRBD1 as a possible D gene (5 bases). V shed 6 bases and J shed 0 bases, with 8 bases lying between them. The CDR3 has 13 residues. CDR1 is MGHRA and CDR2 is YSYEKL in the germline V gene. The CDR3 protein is CASRRQMNTEAFF. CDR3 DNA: TGCGCCAGCAGGCGACAGATGAACACTGAAGCTTTCTTT.

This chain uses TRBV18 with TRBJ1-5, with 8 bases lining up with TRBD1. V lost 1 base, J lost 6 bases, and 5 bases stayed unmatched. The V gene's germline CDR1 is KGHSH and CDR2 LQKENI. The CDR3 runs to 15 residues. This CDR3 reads CASSPQQGAGQPQHF. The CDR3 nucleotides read TGTGCCAGCTCACCACAGCAGGGGGCAGGTCAGCCCCAGCATTTT.

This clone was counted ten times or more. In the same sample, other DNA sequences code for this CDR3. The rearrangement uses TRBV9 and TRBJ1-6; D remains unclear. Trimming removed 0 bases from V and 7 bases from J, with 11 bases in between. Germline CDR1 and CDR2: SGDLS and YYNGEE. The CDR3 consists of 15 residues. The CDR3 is CASSVAGVGNSPLHF. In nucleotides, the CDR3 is TGTGCCAGCAGCGTAGCGGGAGTGGGCAATTCACCCCTCCACTTT.

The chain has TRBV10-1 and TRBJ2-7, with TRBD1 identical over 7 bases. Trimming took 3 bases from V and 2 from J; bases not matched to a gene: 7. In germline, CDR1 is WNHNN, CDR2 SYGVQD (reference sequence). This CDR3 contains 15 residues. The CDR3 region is CASSEGGRQTYEQYF. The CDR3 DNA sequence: TGCGCCAGCAGTGAAGGGGGCAGGCAAACCTACGAGCAGTACTTC.

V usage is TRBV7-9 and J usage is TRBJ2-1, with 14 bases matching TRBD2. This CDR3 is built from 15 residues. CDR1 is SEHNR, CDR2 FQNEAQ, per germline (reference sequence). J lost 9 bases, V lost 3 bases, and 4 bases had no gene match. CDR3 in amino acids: CASSLTSGREGEQFF. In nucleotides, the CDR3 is TGTGCCAGCAGCTTGACTAGCGGGAGGGAGGGTGAGCAGTTCTTC.

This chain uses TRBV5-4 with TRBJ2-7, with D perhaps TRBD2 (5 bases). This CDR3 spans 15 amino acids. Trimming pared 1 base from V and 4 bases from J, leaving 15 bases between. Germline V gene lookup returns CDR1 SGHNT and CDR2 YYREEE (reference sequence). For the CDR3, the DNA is TGTGCCAGCAGCTTGACGGTTAGCGAGGCTTACGAGCAGTACTTC. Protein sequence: CASSLTVSEAYEQYF. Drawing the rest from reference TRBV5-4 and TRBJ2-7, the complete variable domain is ETGVTQSPTHLIKTRGQQVTLRCSSQSGHNTVSWYQQALGQGPQFIFQYYREEENGRGNFPPRFSGLQFPNYSSELNVNALELDDSALYLCASSLTVSEAYEQYFGPGTRLTVT.

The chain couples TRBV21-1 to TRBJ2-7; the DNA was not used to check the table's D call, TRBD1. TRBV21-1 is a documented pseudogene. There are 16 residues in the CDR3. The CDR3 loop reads CASSNPLGQGADEQYF. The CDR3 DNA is TGTGCCAGCAGCAACCCATTAGGACAGGGGGCTGACGAGCAGTACTTC.

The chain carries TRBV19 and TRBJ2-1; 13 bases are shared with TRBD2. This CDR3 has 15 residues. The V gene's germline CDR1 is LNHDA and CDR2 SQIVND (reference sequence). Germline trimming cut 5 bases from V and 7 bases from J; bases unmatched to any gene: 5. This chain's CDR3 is CASSPGTSGKNEQFF. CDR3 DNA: TGTGCCAGTAGTCCCGGGACTAGCGGGAAAAATGAGCAGTTCTTC.

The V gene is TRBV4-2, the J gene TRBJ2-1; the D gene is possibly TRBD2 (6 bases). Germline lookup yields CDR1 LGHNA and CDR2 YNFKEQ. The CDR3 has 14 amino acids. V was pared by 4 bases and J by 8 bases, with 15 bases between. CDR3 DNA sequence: TGTGCCAGCAGCCCGAGGGACTTTTCGGATGAGCAGTTCTTC. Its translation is CASSPRDFSDEQFF.

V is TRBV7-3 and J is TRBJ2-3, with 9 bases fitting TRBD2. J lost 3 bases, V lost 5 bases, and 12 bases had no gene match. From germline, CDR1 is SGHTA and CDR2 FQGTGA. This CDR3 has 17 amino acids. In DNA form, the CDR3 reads TGTGCCAGCAGCGACCCACGGGGCGGGAGGGCGACAGATACGCAGTATTTT. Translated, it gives CASSDPRGGRATDTQYF.

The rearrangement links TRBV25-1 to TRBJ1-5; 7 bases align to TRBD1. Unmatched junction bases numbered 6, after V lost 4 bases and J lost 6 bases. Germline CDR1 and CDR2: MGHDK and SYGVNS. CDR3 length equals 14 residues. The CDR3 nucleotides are TGTGCCAGCAGTGGACAGGGAGAAATTCAGCCCCAGCATTTT. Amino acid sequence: CASSGQGEIQPQHF.

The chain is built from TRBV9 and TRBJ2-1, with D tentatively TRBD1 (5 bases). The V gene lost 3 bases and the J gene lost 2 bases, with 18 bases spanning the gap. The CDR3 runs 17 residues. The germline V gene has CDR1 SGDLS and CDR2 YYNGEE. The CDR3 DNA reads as TGTGCCAGCAGCGCCCCCACGGGCAGGGCGGCCTACAATGAGCAGTTCTTC. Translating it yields CASSAPTGRAAYNEQFF.

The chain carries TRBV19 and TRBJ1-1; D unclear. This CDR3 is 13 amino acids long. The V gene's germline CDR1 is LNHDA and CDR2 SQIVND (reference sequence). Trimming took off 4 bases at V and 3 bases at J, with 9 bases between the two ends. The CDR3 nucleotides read TGTGCCAGTAGTAGTACGAGTTACACTGAAGCTTTCTTT. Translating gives CASSSTSYTEAFF.

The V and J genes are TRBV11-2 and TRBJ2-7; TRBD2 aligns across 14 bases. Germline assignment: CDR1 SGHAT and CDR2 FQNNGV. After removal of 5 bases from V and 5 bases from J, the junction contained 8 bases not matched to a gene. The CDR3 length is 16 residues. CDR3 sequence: CASSPLGTSGRNEQYF. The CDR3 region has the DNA TGTGCCAGCAGCCCGCTAGGGACTAGCGGGAGAAACGAGCAGTACTTC. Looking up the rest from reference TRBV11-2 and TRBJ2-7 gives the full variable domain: EAGVAQSPRYKIIEKRQSVAFWCNPISGHATLYWYQQILGQGPKLLIQFQNNGVVDDSQLPKDRFSAERLKGVDSTLKIQPAKLEDSAVYLCASSPLGTSGRNEQYFGPGTRLTVT.

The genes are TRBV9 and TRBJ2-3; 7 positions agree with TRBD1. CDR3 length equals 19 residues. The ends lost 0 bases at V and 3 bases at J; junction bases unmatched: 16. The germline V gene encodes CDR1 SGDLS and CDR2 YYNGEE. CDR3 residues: CASSVVGDYRGFATDTQYF. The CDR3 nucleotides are TGTGCCAGCAGCGTAGTCGGAGACTACAGGGGCTTTGCGACAGATACGCAGTATTTT. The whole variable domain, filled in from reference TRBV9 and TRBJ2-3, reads DSGVTQTPKHLITATGQRVTLRCSPRSGDLSVYWYQQSLDQGLQFLIQYYNGEERAKGNILERFSAQQFPDLHSELNLSSLELGDSALYFCASSVVGDYRGFATDTQYFGPGTRLTVL.

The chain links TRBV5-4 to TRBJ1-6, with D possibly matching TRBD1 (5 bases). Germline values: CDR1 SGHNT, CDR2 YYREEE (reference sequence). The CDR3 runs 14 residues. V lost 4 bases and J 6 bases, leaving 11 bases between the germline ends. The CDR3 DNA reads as TGTGCCAGCAGCCAGGGTGGCACTAATTCACCCCTCCACTTT. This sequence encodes CASSQGGTNSPLHF.

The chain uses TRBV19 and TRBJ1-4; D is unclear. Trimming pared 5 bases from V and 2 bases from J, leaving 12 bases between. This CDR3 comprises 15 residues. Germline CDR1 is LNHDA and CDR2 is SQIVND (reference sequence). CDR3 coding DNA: TGTGCCAGTAGTCCGACCGGGAGGACTAATGAAAAACTGTTTTTT. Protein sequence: CASSPTGRTNEKLFF. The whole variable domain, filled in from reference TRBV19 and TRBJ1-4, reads DGGITQSPKYLFRKEGQNVTLSCEQNLNHDAMYWYRQDPGQGLRLIYYSQIVNDFQKGDIAEGYSVSREKKESFPLTVTSAQKNPTAFYLCASSPTGRTNEKLFFGSGTQLSVL.

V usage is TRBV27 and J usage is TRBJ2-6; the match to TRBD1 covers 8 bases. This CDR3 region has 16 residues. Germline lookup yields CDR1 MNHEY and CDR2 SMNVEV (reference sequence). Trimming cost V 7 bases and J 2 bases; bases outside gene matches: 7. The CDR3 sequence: CASKDRDTAGANVLTF. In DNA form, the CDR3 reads TGTGCCAGCAAGGACAGGGATACGGCTGGGGCCAACGTCCTGACTTTC.

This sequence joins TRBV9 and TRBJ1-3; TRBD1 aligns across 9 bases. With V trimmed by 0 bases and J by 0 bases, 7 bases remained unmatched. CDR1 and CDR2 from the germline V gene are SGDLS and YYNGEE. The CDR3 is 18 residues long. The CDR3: CASSVGGTGSFSGNTIYF. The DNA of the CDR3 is TGTGCCAGCAGCGTAGGAGGGACAGGGAGCTTCTCTGGAAACACCATATATTTT.

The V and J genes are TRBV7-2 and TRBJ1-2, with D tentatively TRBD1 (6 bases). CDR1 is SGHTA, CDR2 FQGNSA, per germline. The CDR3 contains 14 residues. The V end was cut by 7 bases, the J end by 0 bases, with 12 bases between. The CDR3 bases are TGTGCCAGCATACCCAGACAGGCTAACTATGGCTACACCTTC. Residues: CASIPRQANYGYTF.

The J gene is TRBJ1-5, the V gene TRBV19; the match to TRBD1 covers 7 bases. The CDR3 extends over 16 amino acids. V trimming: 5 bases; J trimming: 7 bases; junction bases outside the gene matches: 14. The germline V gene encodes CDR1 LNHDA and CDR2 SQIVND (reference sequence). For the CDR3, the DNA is TGTGCCAGTAGTCCCTTTGTGGGACAGACCAACCAGCCCCAGCATTTT. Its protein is CASSPFVGQTNQPQHF.

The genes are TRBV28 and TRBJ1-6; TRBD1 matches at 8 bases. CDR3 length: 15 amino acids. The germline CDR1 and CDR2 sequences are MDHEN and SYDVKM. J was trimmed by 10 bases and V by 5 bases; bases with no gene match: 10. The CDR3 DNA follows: TGTGCCAGCAGTCCCTCGGACAGGGCTGGGTCACCCCTCCACTTT. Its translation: CASSPSDRAGSPLHF.